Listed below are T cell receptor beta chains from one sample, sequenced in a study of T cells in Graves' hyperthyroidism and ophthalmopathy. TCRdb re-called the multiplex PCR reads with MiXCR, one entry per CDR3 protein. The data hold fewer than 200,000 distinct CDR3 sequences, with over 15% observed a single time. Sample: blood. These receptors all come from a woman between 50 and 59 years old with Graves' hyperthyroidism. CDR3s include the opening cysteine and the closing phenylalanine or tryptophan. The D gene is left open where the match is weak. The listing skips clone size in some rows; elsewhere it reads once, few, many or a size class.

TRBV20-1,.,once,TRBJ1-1,TGCAGTGCTAGTAAGGGAGAAGTGGATAGCACTGAAGCTTTCTTT,CSASKGEVDSTEAFF
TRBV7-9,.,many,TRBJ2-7,TGTGCCAGCAGCGACAGCCTCCTCTACGAGCAGTACTTC,CASSDSLLYEQYF
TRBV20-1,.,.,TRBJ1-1,TGCAGTGCTAGAGATCCAGGGAGGCCTGAAGCTTTCTTT,CSARDPGRPEAFF
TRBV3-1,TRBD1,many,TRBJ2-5,TGTGCCAGCAGCCGAACAGGGGCAGAGACCCAGTACTTC,CASSRTGAETQYF
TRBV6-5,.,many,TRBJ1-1,TGTGCCAGCAGTTACGCATATTCGCCATCCCCAGGGGATACTGAAGCTTTCTTT,CASSYAYSPSPGDTEAFF
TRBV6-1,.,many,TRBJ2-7,TGTGCCAGCAGTGAATTCGGGACGGGGGCCTACGAGCAGTACTTC,CASSEFGTGAYEQYF
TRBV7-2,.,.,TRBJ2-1,TGTGCCAGCAGCTTAGGGGGGATAGGTTCTGAGCAGTTCTTC,CASSLGGIGSEQFF
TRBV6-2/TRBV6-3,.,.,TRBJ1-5,TGTGCCAGCAGTTACCGCCCTTTGGGCAATCAGCCCCAGCATTTT,CASSYRPLGNQPQHF
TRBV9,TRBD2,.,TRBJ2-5,TGTGCCAGCAGCGTAGGTTCACTAGCGGGGGGGCCACGAGAGACCCAGTACTTC,CASSVGSLAGGPRETQYF
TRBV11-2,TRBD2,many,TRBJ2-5,TGTGCCAGCAGCTTAGTGCGGGGCCAGCGGGGGTTCCAGTACTTC,CASSLVRGQRGFQYF
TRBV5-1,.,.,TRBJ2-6,TGCGCCAGCAGCTTGGCCGAAAGAACTGGGGCCAACGTCCTGACTTTC,CASSLAERTGANVLTF
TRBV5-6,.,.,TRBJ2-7,TGTGCCAGCAGCGCGCAAGTAACCGGGTACAGCTCCTACGAGCAGTACTTC,CASSAQVTGYSSYEQYF
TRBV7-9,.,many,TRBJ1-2,TGTGCCAGCAGCCGGACTCGTGGGGGCCCTAACTATGGCTACACCTTC,CASSRTRGGPNYGYTF
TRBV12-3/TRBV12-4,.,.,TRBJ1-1,TGTGCCAGCATATCAGGGTACACTGAAGCTTTCTTT,CASISGYTEAFF
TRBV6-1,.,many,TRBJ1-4,TGTGCCAGCGTTTCCGCCCCAGCTACTAATGAAAAACTGTTTTTT,CASVSAPATNEKLFF
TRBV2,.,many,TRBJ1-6,TGTGCCAGCAGTGAAGCGTCACCCCTCCACTTT,CASSEASPLHF
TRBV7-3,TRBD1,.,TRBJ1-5,TGTGCCAGCAGCTTCTCACAGGGGGCCGAGGTCTCAAAAAATCAGCCCCAGCATTTT,CASSFSQGAEVSKNQPQHF
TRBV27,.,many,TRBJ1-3,TGTGCCAGCAGTTTGGGGGGAGGTGGAAACACCATATATTTT,CASSLGGGGNTIYF
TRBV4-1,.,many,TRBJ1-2,TGCGCCAGCAGCCAAGATTGGGTAGGGAACTATGGCTACACCTTC,CASSQDWVGNYGYTF
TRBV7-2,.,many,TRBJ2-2,TGTGCCAGCGAGGATACCGGGGAGCTGTTTTTT,CASEDTGELFF
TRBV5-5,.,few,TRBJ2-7,TGTGCCAGCAGCAACCGGGACACAGGTGGGTGGGAGCAGTACTTC,CASSNRDTGGWEQYF
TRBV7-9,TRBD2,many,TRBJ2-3,TGTGCCAGCAGCTCGGACCGGACTAGCGGGGGCACAGATACGCAGTATTTT,CASSSDRTSGGTDTQYF
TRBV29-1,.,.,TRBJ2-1,TGCAGCGTTGCTCGTGGGGGTGAGCAGTTCTTC,CSVARGGEQFF
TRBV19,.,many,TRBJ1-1,TGTGCCAGTAATAATCGGCCAGGCAGTGAAGCTTTCTTT,CASNNRPGSEAFF
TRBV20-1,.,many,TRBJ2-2,TGCAGTGCTAAGCCCCTCGGGGCCCGGGACACCGGGGAGCTGTTTTTT,CSAKPLGARDTGELFF
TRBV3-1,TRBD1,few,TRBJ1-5,TGTGCCAGCAGCCAAGGGACAGGATACCTTCCCCAGCATTTT,CASSQGTGYLPQHF
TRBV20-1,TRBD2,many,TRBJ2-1,TGCAGTGCTACCCCGGGGCGGGGGATTGAGCAGTTCTTC,CSATPGRGIEQFF
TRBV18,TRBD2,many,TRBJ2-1,TGTGCCAGCTCACAGCGGGGGCTCTCCTACAATGAGCAGTTCTTC,CASSQRGLSYNEQFF
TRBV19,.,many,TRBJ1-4,TGTGCCAGTAGTATGGAGAAGATTAATGAAAAACTGTTTTTT,CASSMEKINEKLFF
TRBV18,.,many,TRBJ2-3,TGTGCCAGCTCCGATGGGGCCGGGGATACGCAGTATTTT,CASSDGAGDTQYF
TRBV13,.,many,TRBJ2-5,TGTGCCAGCAGTACAGGAGGGGCAGAGACCCAGTACTTC,CASSTGGAETQYF
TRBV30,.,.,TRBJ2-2,TGTGCCTCCCGCAGGGACACCGGGGAGCTGTTTTTT,CASRRDTGELFF
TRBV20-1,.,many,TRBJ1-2,TGCAGTGCTATAGACAGGAACCTTAACTATGGCTACACCTTC,CSAIDRNLNYGYTF
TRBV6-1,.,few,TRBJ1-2,TGTGCCAGCAGTGCCGCGGTAAACTATGGCTACACCTTC,CASSAAVNYGYTF
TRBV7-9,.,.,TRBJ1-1,TGTGCCAGCAACCCGCGGGGCACTGAAGCTTTCTTT,CASNPRGTEAFF
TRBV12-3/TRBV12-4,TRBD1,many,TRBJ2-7,TGTGCCAGCAGTTGGACAGGTGGACGGCACGAGCAGTACTTC,CASSWTGGRHEQYF
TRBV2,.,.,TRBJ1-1,TGTGCCAGCAAAGTAGAGGAGGGCCCGAACACTGAAGCTTTCTTT,CASKVEEGPNTEAFF
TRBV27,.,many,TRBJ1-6,TGTGCCAGCAGTTTAAGGACAGTATATAATTCACCCCTCCACTTT,CASSLRTVYNSPLHF
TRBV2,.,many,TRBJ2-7,TGTGCCAGCATCCCAGCGATTAATCCCTACGAGCAGTACTTC,CASIPAINPYEQYF
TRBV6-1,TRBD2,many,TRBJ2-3,TGTGCCAGCAGGGTAGCGGGGGGGCCCGTAGATACGCAGTATTTT,CASRVAGGPVDTQYF
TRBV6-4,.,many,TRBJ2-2,TGTGCCAGCAAAGCGGGTTCGGCAGGAGACACCGGGGAGCTGTTTTTT,CASKAGSAGDTGELFF
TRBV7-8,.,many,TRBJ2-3,TGTGCCAGCAGCTTGTCTAATCCCAAGGATATACACAGCACAGATACGCAGTATTTT,CASSLSNPKDIHSTDTQYF
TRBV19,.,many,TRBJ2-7,TGTGCCAGTAGTCCTCAGTTGGGGGTGGAAGAGCAGTACTTC,CASSPQLGVEEQYF
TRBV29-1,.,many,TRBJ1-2,TGCAGCGTTGAAGCCAGGAGAGGCTACACCTTC,CSVEARRGYTF
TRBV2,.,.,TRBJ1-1,TGTGCCAGCAGTTGGGGAATGAACACTGAAGCTTTCTTT,CASSWGMNTEAFF
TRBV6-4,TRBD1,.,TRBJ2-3,TGTGCCAGCAGTTCAGAGACAGGGGGCCCCAGCACAGATACGCAGTATTTT,CASSSETGGPSTDTQYF
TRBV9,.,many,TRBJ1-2,TGTGCCAGCAGCGTAGGAGATTTCCCGGTTTATGGCTACACCTTC,CASSVGDFPVYGYTF
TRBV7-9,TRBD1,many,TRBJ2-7,TGTGCCAGCAGCTTAGCGACAGGGACCGAGCAGTACTTC,CASSLATGTEQYF
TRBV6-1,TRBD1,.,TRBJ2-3,TGTGCCAGCAGTCGACAGGGTGTGAGCACAGATACGCAGTATTTT,CASSRQGVSTDTQYF